These 8 T cell receptor beta chains were sequenced from one sample in a study of early T cells in non-severe SARS-CoV-2 infection. TCRdb itself ran the 5' RACE reads through MiXCR, one entry per CDR3 protein. The sample carries some 64,000 distinct CDR3 sequences, approximately 8.8% recorded once. The sequencing used whole blood, collected at baseline. These receptors all come from an adult who was a healthcare worker with PCR-confirmed SARS-CoV-2 infection or an uninfected control (not recorded which).

The chain couples TRBV5-1 to TRBJ1-1; TRBD1 might be the D (5 bases). The V gene's germline CDR1 is SGHRS and CDR2 YFSETQ. V dropped 7 bases and J dropped 3 bases, with 10 bases sitting between them. The CDR3 spans 12 residues. The CDR3 sequence is CASSTGDTEAFF. The CDR3, as DNA: TGCGCCAGCTCCACGGGGGACACTGAAGCTTTCTTT.

The chain carries TRBV10-3 and TRBJ2-4; TRBD1 might be the D (7 bases). The V end was cut by 0 bases, the J end by 0 bases, with 15 bases between. The CDR3 is 18 amino acids. Germline-derived CDR1 and CDR2 are ENHRY and SYGVKD. The CDR3 is CAISESAGTALAKNIQYF. CDR3 bases: TGTGCCATCAGTGAGTCCGCGGGGACAGCTTTAGCCAAAAACATTCAGTACTTC.

J is TRBJ2-7 and V is TRBV12-3 or TRBV12-4; 8 bases align to TRBD1. V was pared by 6 bases and J by 2 bases, with 6 bases of the junction left unmatched. The CDR3 contains 14 residues. The CDR3 spells CASRRGQGTYEQYF. For the CDR3, the DNA is TGTGCCAGCAGGCGTGGACAGGGAACCTACGAGCAGTACTTC.

This clonotype came up a few times. The genes are TRBV6-2 or TRBV6-3 and TRBJ2-7; 11 bases agree with TRBD2. Germline values: CDR1 MNHEY, CDR2 SVGEGT. The CDR3 is 16 residues long. V gave up 8 bases and J gave up 6 bases; unmatched junction bases: 15. This CDR3 reads CASSVPWASGRREQYF. The CDR3 DNA follows: TGTGCCAGCTCCGTACCGTGGGCTAGCGGGAGGCGCGAGCAGTACTTC.

The chain employs TRBV29-1 and TRBJ1-1, with a weak D call TRBD1 (5 bases). The V end lost 5 bases, the J end lost 7 bases, and 11 bases lay between the germline ends. The CDR3 totals 11 residues. The germline V gene has CDR1 SQVTM and CDR2 ANQGSEA. The CDR3 sequence is CSVREGDEAFF. The CDR3, as DNA: TGCAGCGTTCGAGAAGGGGATGAAGCTTTCTTT. Full variable domain (missing parts from reference TRBV29-1 and TRBJ1-1): SAVISQKPSRDICQRGTSLTIQCQVDSQVTMMFWYRQQPGQSLTLIATANQGSEATYESGFVIDKFPISRPNLTFSTLTVSNMSPEDSSIYLCSVREGDEAFFGQGTRLTVV.

This chain connects TRBV29-1 to TRBJ1-1, with D possibly matching TRBD1 (6 bases). V was cut by 4 bases and J by 5 bases, with 14 bases left in between. The V gene's germline CDR1 is SQVTM and CDR2 ANQGSEA. The CDR3 consists of 13 residues. CDR3 nucleotides: TGCAGCGTTGTCATGATAAGGGGGACTGAAGCTTTCTTT. It encodes CSVVMIRGTEAFF.

This clonotype was recorded many times. The chain employs TRBV20-1 and TRBJ2-1; D tentatively reads TRBD1 or TRBD2 (6 bases each). Per the germline V gene, CDR1 is DFQATT and CDR2 is SNEGSKA (reference sequence). CDR3 length: 15 residues. V was shortened by 6 bases and J by 5 bases, with 20 bases between the two germline ends. The CDR3, as DNA: TGCAGTGCCTCCTACGGCCCCGGGGGCCACAATGAGCAGTTCTTC. The encoded protein is CSASYGPGGHNEQFF.

The chain uses TRBV7-2 and TRBJ2-3; 7 bases align to TRBD2. Per germline, CDR1 SGHTA and CDR2 FQGNSA. The CDR3 runs 14 residues. The ends lost 4 bases at V and 5 bases at J; junction bases unmatched: 6. Here the CDR3 reads CASSYLAEGDTQYF. CDR3 coding DNA: TGTGCCAGCAGCTACCTAGCGGAGGGAGATACGCAGTATTTT.